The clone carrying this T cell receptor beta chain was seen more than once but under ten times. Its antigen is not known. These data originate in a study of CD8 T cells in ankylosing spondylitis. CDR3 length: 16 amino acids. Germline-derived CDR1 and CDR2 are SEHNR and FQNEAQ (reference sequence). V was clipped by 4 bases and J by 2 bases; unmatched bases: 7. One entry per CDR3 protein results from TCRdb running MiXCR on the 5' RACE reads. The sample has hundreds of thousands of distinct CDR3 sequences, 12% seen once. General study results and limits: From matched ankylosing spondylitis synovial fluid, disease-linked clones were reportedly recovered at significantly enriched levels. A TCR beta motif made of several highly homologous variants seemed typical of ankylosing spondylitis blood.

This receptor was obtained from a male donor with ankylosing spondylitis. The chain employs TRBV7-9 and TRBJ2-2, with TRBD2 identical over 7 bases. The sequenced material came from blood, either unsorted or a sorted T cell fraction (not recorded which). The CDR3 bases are TGTGCCAGCAGCTCCAGGAGCGGGGTCAACACCGGGGAGCTGTTTTTT. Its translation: CASSSRSGVNTGELFF.